This T cell receptor (beta chain) is drawn from a study of vaccination and CD4 T cells after COVID-19. Study context: Nasal swab PCR showed SARS-CoV-2 in convalescent patients, fewer than 10 with mild and one with severe disease. Findings of the study overall: Spike mono-reactivity applied to 304 of 307 vaccine-specific clones detected in convalescent patients.

In its sample, this clonotype was seen a few times. Its antigen remains unidentified. This CDR3 spans 12 amino acids. V lost 1 base and J lost 5, with 3 bases in between. Germline lookup yields CDR1 SEHNR and CDR2 FQNEAQ (reference sequence). Time point noted: late sampling 161 to 241 days after vaccination in three convalescent patients. Sample treatment: roughly 11-day PBMC culture with coronavirus spike peptide pools or control peptides (ViraFEST assay). Each of days 3 and 7 saw half the medium replaced by fresh IL-2 medium. Sequenced with the Oncomine TCR Beta short-read assay was DNA taken from cultured CD4+ T cells. TCRdb reprocessed the PCR reads with MiXCR, giving one entry per CDR3 protein. This sample has 20,000 to 25,000 distinct CDR3 sequences, with roughly 36% found just once.

Sequences were derived from CD4+ T cells from blood, cultured in vitro, sampled about 7 months after SARS-CoV-2 vaccination. The origin of this receptor is a human donor who had recovered from COVID-19. The chain carries TRBV7-9 and TRBJ1-5, with unresolved D. CDR3 DNA: TGTGCCAGCAGCTTAGACCATCAGCCCCAGCATTTT. Its translation: CASSLDHQPQHF.